A single sample is the source of the 27 T cell receptor beta chains below, sequenced in a study of blood T cell repertoires in COVID-19. The protocol was immunoSEQ multiplex PCR, while the TCRdb copy is restricted to in-frame clones and leaves out a portion. The sample holds 150,000 to 200,000 clones, about 80% seen once. Sequences were obtained from peripheral blood. These receptor sequences come from a woman in her sixties or seventies with acute or convalescent COVID-19.

The chain combines TRBV28 with TRBJ1-2; 7 positions match TRBD1. CDR1 and CDR2 (germline): MDHEN, SYDVKM. V shed 8 bases, J shed 2 bases, and the junction held 8 bases outside the gene matches. CDR3 length: 14 residues. In nucleotides, the CDR3 is TGTGCCAGCGAGGGGTCAGGGGGGAACTATGGCTACACCTTC. Protein product: CASEGSGGNYGYTF.

This clone appeared a few times. The gene calls are TRBV28 and TRBJ2-7; a weak D match, TRBD1 (6 bases). The CDR3 totals 15 residues. V shed 6 bases and J shed 0 bases, with 15 bases lying between them. CDR1 and CDR2 (germline): MDHEN, SYDVKM. The CDR3 sequence: CASRPPGHSSYEQYF. The CDR3 nucleotides read TGTGCCAGCAGGCCCCCGGGACACTCCTCCTACGAGCAGTACTTC.

The table lists this clone with a count of one. The sample carries other DNA sequences with the same CDR3. The rearrangement links TRBV7-9 to TRBJ2-3; unclear D gene. Germline loops: CDR1 SEHNR, CDR2 FQNEAQ (reference sequence). V was clipped by 2 bases and J by 1 base, with 4 bases between them. The CDR3 has 13 residues. In nucleotides, the CDR3 is TGTGCCAGCAGCTTAACGGGCACAGATACGCAGTATTTT. Protein sequence: CASSLTGTDTQYF.

The chain has TRBV3-1 (or the pseudogene TRBV3-2) and TRBJ1-2; 9 positions agree with TRBD1. CDR3 length: 15 amino acids. J gave up 4 bases and V 4 bases, and 7 bases lay outside the gene matches. Germline CDR1 LGHDT, CDR2 YNNKEL (reference sequence). Here the CDR3 DNA reads TGTGCCAGCAGCCCCAGGGACAGGGATCGCTATGGCTACACCTTC. Its translation: CASSPRDRDRYGYTF.

The V and J genes are TRBV6-5 and TRBJ2-1; D not resolved. Germline lookup yields CDR1 MNHEY and CDR2 SVGAGI. V gave up 0 bases and J gave up 9 bases, with 15 bases separating them. The CDR3 sequence is 15 residues long. The CDR3 protein is CASSYSVSGGLEQFF. CDR3 DNA sequence: TGTGCCAGCAGTTACTCGGTGTCCGGTGGGCTTGAGCAGTTCTTC.

The J gene is TRBJ1-1, the V gene TRBV18; D ambiguous. This CDR3 spans 14 amino acids. V was shortened by 3 bases and J by 4 bases, with 12 bases between the two germline ends. Germline V gene sequence: CDR1 KGHSH, CDR2 LQKENI. Here the CDR3 DNA reads TGTGCCAGCTCACCTAGCAAAATAAGCACTGAAGCTTTCTTT. This codes for CASSPSKISTEAFF.

The genes are TRBV18 and TRBJ1-2; TRBD1 agrees at 8 bases. V shed 2 bases and J 5 bases; nucleotides not matched to a gene: 1. CDR1 is KGHSH, CDR2 LQKENI, per germline. The CDR3 has 13 amino acids. DNA for the CDR3: TGTGCCAGCTCACCAACAGGGGGGTATGGCTACACCTTC. Its translation: CASSPTGGYGYTF.

This clone was recorded a few times. The V gene is TRBV19, the J gene TRBJ1-1; the match to TRBD1 covers 7 bases. With 3 bases clipped from V and 5 bases from J, the junction kept 6 bases outside the gene matches. The germline V gene encodes CDR1 LNHDA and CDR2 SQIVND (reference sequence). This CDR3 spans 14 amino acids. CDR3 sequence reads: CASSMGQYMTEAFF. Here the CDR3 DNA reads TGTGCCAGTAGTATGGGACAGTATATGACTGAAGCTTTCTTT.

This clone was found a few times. The chain uses TRBV4-1 and TRBJ2-7; 10 positions match TRBD1. Germline V lookup: CDR1 MGHRA, CDR2 YSYEKL. V dropped 1 base and J dropped 2; count of bases not matched to a gene: 2. This CDR3 contains 15 residues. The CDR3 region has the DNA TGCGCCAGCAGCCAAGGGGGACAGGGGCCCTACGAGCAGTACTTC. Residues: CASSQGGQGPYEQYF.

A word on this clone: The sample contains more than one DNA sequence encoding this CDR3. The gene calls are TRBV7-2 and TRBJ1-2; unclear D gene. Per the germline V gene, CDR1 is SGHTA and CDR2 is FQGNSA. Trimming cost V 4 bases and J 7 bases, with 7 bases left between them. The CDR3 covers 11 residues. The CDR3 DNA reads as TGTGCCAGCAGCTCTTCTATTGGCTACACCTTC. Translation: CASSSSIGYTF.

A word on this clone: Within the sample, other DNA sequences also encode this same CDR3. This chain links TRBV4-2 with TRBJ2-2; the match to TRBD2 covers 8 bases. Germline V gene sequence: CDR1 LGHNA, CDR2 YNFKEQ. The CDR3 consists of 16 residues. The junction had 11 bases not matched to a gene; V was cut back by 4 bases and J by 7 bases. CDR3 loop: CASSRQGGSGIGELFF. In DNA, the CDR3 is TGTGCCAGCAGCCGGCAGGGCGGTAGCGGGATCGGGGAGCTGTTTTTT.

This clone was observed a single time. This specimen includes other DNA sequences encoding the same CDR3. The V and J genes are TRBV7-2 and TRBJ2-7, with D possibly matching TRBD2 (7 bases). Trimming left V 1 base short and J 3 bases short, with 13 bases between. The CDR3 length is 15 residues. Germline V gene data show CDR1 as SGHTA and CDR2 as FQGNSA. The CDR3 DNA is TGTGCCAGCAGCTTAGGAGACGGGGGGCTCTACGAGCAGTACTTC. Amino acids: CASSLGDGGLYEQYF.

On this clone: The same CDR3 is also encoded by other DNA sequences in this sample. The chain combines TRBV6-5 with TRBJ1-1; D is perhaps TRBD1 (6 bases). The CDR3 totals 14 residues. Trimming left V 5 bases short and J 0 bases short, with 10 bases between. The V gene's germline CDR1 is MNHEY and CDR2 SVGAGI. CDR3 nucleotide sequence: TGTGCCAGCAGTCTGGACAGAATGAACACTGAAGCTTTCTTT. Its translation: CASSLDRMNTEAFF.

The chain couples TRBV28 to TRBJ1-1; D is unresolved. CDR1 is MDHEN and CDR2 is SYDVKM in the germline V gene. This CDR3 has 11 residues. The V gene lost 6 bases and the J gene lost 1 base, with 3 bases spanning the gap. The CDR3 here is CASRRNTEAFF. CDR3 nucleotides: TGTGCCAGCAGGAGGAACACTGAAGCTTTCTTT.

The gene calls are TRBV5-6 and TRBJ1-5, with 7 bases matching TRBD1. Germline V gene data show CDR1 as SGHDT and CDR2 as YYEEEE. J lost 11 bases, V lost 4 bases, and 21 bases had no gene match. The CDR3 is made up of 17 amino acids. The CDR3 loop reads CASSKWTGGEKWLAQHF. CDR3 in DNA: TGTGCCAGCAGCAAGTGGACAGGAGGGGAGAAATGGTTGGCCCAGCATTTT.

There are a few counts of this clone. V is TRBV3-1 (or the pseudogene TRBV3-2) and J is TRBJ1-2, with TRBD1 matching over 8 bases. Germline CDR1 and CDR2: LGHDT and YNNKEL (reference sequence). CDR3 length: 15 amino acids. Trimming took 4 bases from V and 8 from J; bases not matched to a gene: 12. The CDR3: CASSLPGGGIRGYTF. The DNA for the CDR3 is TGTGCCAGCAGCCTTCCAGGGGGCGGTATTAGAGGCTACACCTTC.

The rearrangement uses TRBV5-1 and TRBJ1-3; 11 bases agree with TRBD1. J lost 16 bases, V lost 7 bases, and 22 bases had no gene match. Germline loops: CDR1 SGHRS, CDR2 YFSETQ. The CDR3 is made up of 16 amino acids. The CDR3 loop is CASRPLPGTGGHGRYF. The CDR3 DNA reads as TGCGCCAGCCGACCCCTTCCCGGGACAGGGGGGCATGGACGTTATTTT.

This clone appeared a single time. This chain connects TRBV7-9 to TRBJ1-1, with 9 nucleotides matching TRBD1. The germline gives CDR1 SEHNR, CDR2 FQNEAQ (reference sequence). After removal of 5 bases from V and 7 bases from J, the junction contained 5 bases not matched to a gene. The CDR3 has 13 residues. The CDR3 DNA reads as TGTGCCAGCAGCCTGGGGACAGGGCATGAAGCTTTCTTT. Protein: CASSLGTGHEAFF.

The CDR3 bases are TGTGCCAGCAGGCCCTCGGGGGTGGAGACCCAGTACTTC. As protein: CASRPSGVETQYF. The V and J genes are TRBV6-5 and TRBJ2-5; D possibly corresponds to TRBD2 (6 bases). Germline lookup yields CDR1 MNHEY and CDR2 SVGAGI. V gave up 6 bases and J gave up 5 bases, with 13 bases separating them. CDR3 length: 13 amino acids.

This clone was detected only a few times. J is TRBJ1-5 and V is TRBV18; 8 nucleotides agree with TRBD1. This CDR3 is 15 amino acids long. J gave up 7 bases and V 6 bases, and 11 bases lay outside the gene matches. The germline gives CDR1 KGHSH, CDR2 LQKENI. The CDR3 DNA sequence: TGTGCCAGCTCGTCCCAGGGGGCCCGGAACCAGCCCCAGCATTTT. This gives the protein CASSSQGARNQPQHF.

This clone was picked up one time. The chain couples TRBV6-5 to TRBJ2-5; possibly TRBD2 for D (5 bases). The V gene's germline CDR1 is MNHEY and CDR2 SVGAGI. This CDR3 has 14 amino acids. Trimming removed 4 bases at V and 1 base at J, with 10 bases between. The CDR3 reads CASSFPGIQETQYF. DNA of the CDR3: TGTGCCAGCAGTTTCCCGGGAATCCAAGAGACCCAGTACTTC.

The J gene is TRBJ1-6, the V gene TRBV27; D unclear. Germline values: CDR1 MNHEY, CDR2 SMNVEV (reference sequence). V lost 6 bases to trimming and J lost 4 bases, with 16 bases between them. The CDR3 is 16 amino acids. For the CDR3, the DNA is TGTGCCAGCAGCCCAAAACCCCGACAATATAATTCACCCCTCCACTTT. This gives the protein CASSPKPRQYNSPLHF.

The rearrangement links TRBV3-1 (or the pseudogene TRBV3-2) to TRBJ1-1; 8 bases line up with TRBD1. Germline V gene data show CDR1 as LGHDT and CDR2 as YNNKEL (reference sequence). The CDR3 is made up of 11 amino acids. V was clipped by 8 bases and J by 6 bases; unmatched bases: 2. Written as DNA, the CDR3 is TGTGCCAGCCAGGGGGCTGCTGAAGCTTTCTTT. It yields the protein CASQGAAEAFF.

CDR3 region: CASSLGRGINTIYF. In nucleotides, the CDR3 is TGTGCCAGCAGCTTGGGGAGGGGTATCAACACCATATATTTT. The chain combines TRBV7-9 with TRBJ1-3, with D tentatively TRBD1 (5 bases). Trimming stripped 3 bases from V and 7 bases from J, with 13 bases between. The germline gives CDR1 SEHNR, CDR2 FQNEAQ (reference sequence). The CDR3 has 14 amino acids. The variable domain in full, with the rest retrieved from reference TRBV7-9 and TRBJ1-3, is DTGVSQNPRHKITKRGQNVTFRCDPISEHNRLYWYRQTLGQGPEFLTYFQNEAQLEKSRLLSDRFSAERPKGSFSTLEIQRTEQGDSAMYLCASSLGRGINTIYFGEGSWLTVV.

The V and J genes are TRBV28 and TRBJ2-7, with TRBD2 identical over 9 bases. Germline V gives CDR1 MDHEN, CDR2 SYDVKM. V trimming: 6 bases; J trimming: 5 bases; junction bases outside the gene matches: 5. CDR3 size: 13 residues. CDR3 DNA: TGTGCCAGCAGCCTCGGGACTAGCAACGAGCAGTACTTC. This encodes CASSLGTSNEQYF.

The J gene is TRBJ1-5, the V gene TRBV7-9; 9 bases agree with TRBD1. The CDR3 totals 16 residues. J gave up 6 bases and V 5 bases, and 11 bases lay outside the gene matches. Germline values: CDR1 SEHNR, CDR2 FQNEAQ (reference sequence). The CDR3, as DNA: TGTGCCAGCAGCATTTGGACGGACAGGGGTCGTCAGCCCCAGCATTTT. Its translation is CASSIWTDRGRQPQHF.

The chain uses TRBV5-1 and TRBJ2-1; 7 bases fit TRBD2. The CDR3 spans 17 residues. V dropped 0 bases and J dropped 0; count of bases not matched to a gene: 6. From germline, CDR1 is SGHRS and CDR2 YFSETQ. The DNA for the CDR3 is TGCGCCAGCAGCTTGGCCGGGGCTAGCGGCTCCTACAATGAGCAGTTCTTC. Encoded protein: CASSLAGASGSYNEQFF.